This paragraph covers one T cell receptor (beta chain) sequence. Its matching antigen is unknown. The sample comes from a study of OX40 agonist ivuxolimab in advanced cancers. About the research overall: Past anti-PD-1, anti-PD-L1 or anti-CTLA-4 therapy was accepted, and 30% to 50% had received some.

Study results and caveats: Blood T cells, both CD4+ and CD8+, expanded clonally by week 6 at 0.1 to 3.0 mg/kg. On average, a greater number of expanded clones characterised CD8+ T cells relative to CD4+. Nonresponders, in some cases, also had low normalized T-cell clonal expansion.

TCRdb keeps only in-frame clones here, not all; method: immunoSEQ multiplex PCR. The sample carries 35,000 to 45,000 clones, around 87% recorded once. The receptor was isolated from an adult with an advanced solid tumor such as melanoma, head and neck, liver or kidney cancer. This material consisted of CD4+ or CD8+ T cells sorted from blood, taken in a trial of the OX40 agonist ivuxolimab.

DNA for the CDR3: TGTGCCAGCAGTCAGTTCTTAGGGGGGGTCTTGCGGGAGCAGTTCTTC. Protein product: CASSQFLGGVLREQFF. The chain links TRBV28 to TRBJ2-1; D is perhaps TRBD2 (7 bases). The CDR3 length is 16 residues. CDR1 and CDR2 from the germline V gene are MDHEN and SYDVKM. V lost 5 bases, J lost 10 bases, and 24 bases lay in between.